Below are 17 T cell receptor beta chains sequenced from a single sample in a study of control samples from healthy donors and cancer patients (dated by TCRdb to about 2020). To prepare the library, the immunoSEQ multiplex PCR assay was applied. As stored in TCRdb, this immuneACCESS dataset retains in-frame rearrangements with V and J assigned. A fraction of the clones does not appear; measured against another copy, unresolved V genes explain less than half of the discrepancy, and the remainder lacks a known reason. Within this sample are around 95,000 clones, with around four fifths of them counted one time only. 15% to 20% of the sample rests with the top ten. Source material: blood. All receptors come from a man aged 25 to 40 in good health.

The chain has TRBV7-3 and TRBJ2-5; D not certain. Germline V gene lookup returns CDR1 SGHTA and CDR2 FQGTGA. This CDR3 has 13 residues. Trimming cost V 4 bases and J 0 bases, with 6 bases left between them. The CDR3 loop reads CASSSLYQETQYF. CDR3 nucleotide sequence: TGTGCCAGCAGCTCCTTGTACCAAGAGACCCAGTACTTC.

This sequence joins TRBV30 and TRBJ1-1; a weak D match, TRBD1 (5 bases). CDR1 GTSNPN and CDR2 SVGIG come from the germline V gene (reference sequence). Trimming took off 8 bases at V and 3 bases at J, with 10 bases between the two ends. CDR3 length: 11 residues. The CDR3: CAQGEDTEAFF. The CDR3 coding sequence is TGTGCCCAAGGGGAGGACACTGAAGCTTTCTTT.

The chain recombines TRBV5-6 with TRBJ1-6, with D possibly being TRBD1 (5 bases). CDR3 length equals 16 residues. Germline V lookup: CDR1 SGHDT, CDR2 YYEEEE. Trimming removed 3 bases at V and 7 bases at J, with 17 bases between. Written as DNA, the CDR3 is TGTGCCAGCAGCTGGGGACGGTGGATAGAGAATTCACCCCTCCACTTT. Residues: CASSWGRWIENSPLHF.

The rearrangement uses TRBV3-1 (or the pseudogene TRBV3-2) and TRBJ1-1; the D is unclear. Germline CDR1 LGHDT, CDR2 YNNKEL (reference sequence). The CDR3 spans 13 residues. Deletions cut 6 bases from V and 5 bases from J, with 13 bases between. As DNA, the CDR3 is TGTGCCAGCAGTCAAACCGGACGGACTGAAGCTTTCTTT. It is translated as CASSQTGRTEAFF.

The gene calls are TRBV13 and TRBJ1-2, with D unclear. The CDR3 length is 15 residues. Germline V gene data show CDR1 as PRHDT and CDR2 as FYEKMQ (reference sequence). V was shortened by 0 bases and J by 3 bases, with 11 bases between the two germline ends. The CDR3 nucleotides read TGTGCCAGCAGCTTAGGCTGGCAGTTACACTATGGCTACACCTTC. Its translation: CASSLGWQLHYGYTF.

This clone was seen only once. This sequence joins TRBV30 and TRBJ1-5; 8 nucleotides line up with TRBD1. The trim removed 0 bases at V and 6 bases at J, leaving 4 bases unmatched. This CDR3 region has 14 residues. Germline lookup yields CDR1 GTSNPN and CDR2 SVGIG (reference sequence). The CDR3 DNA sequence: TGTGCCTGGAGTGTACAGGGGGTGGGTCAGCCCCAGCATTTT. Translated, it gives CAWSVQGVGQPQHF. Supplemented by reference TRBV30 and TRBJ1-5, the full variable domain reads SQTIHQWPATLVQPVGSPLSLECTVEGTSNPNLYWYRQAAGRGLQLLFYSVGIGQISSEVPQNLSASRPQDRQFILSSKKLLLSDSGFYLCAWSVQGVGQPQHFGDGTRLSIL.

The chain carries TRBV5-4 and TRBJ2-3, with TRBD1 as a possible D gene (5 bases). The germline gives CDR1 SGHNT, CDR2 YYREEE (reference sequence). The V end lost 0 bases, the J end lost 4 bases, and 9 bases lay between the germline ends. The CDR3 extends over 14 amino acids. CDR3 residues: CASSLGQRPDTQYF. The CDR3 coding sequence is TGTGCCAGCAGCTTGGGACAGAGGCCAGATACGCAGTATTTT.

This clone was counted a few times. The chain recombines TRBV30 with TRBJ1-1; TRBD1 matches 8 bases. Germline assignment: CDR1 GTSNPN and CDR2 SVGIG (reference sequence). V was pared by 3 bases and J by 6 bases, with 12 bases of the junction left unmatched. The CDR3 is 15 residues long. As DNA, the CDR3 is TGTGCCTGGAGGAGACAGGGGACCTCGGACCCTGAAGCTTTCTTT. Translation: CAWRRQGTSDPEAFF.

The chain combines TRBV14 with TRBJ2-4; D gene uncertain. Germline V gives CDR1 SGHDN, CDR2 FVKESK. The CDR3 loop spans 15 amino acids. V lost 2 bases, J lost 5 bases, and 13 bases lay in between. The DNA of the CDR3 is TGTGCCAGCAGCCAAAAACGCGGCCTGGAAAACATTCAGTACTTC. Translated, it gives CASSQKRGLENIQYF.

In DNA form, the CDR3 reads TGTGCCAGCAGTGTTTCACGGAATTCCTACGAGCAGTACTTC. Translation: CASSVSRNSYEQYF. The chain is built from TRBV2 and TRBJ2-7; D uncertain. In germline, CDR1 is SNHLY, CDR2 FYNNEI. The CDR3 is 14 amino acids. Trimming removed 4 bases from V and 1 base from J, with 11 bases in between.

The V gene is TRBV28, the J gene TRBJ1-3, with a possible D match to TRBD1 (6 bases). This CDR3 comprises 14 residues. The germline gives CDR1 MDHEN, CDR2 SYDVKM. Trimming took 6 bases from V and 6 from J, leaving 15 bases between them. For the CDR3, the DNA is TGTGCCAGCAGCCGGAACAGGGTTCAAAACACCATATATTTT. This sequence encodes CASSRNRVQNTIYF.

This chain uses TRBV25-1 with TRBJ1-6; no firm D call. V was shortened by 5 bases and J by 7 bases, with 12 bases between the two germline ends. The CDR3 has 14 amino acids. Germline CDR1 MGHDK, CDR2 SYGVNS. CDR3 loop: CASSNRASNSPLHF. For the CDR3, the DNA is TGTGCCAGCAGTAACCGGGCATCAAATTCACCCCTCCACTTT.

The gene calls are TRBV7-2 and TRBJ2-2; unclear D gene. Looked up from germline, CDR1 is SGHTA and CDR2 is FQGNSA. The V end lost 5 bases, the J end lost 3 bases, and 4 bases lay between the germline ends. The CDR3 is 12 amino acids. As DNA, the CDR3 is TGTGCCAGCAGCGGCGACACCGGGGAGCTGTTTTTT. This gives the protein CASSGDTGELFF.

CDR3 in amino acids: CASSVLGERSTDTQYF. In nucleotides, the CDR3 is TGTGCCAGCAGCGTACTCGGGGAGCGGAGCACAGATACGCAGTATTTT. The chain joins TRBV9 to TRBJ2-3; perhaps TRBD2 as D (5 bases). V gave up 1 base and J gave up 0 bases, with 12 bases separating them. Germline CDR1 SGDLS, CDR2 YYNGEE. This CDR3 comprises 16 residues.

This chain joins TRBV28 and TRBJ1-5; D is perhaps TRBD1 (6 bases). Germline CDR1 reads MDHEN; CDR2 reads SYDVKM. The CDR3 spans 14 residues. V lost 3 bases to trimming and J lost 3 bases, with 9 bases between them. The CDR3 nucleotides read TGTGCCAGCAGTTTGGCAGGGGTCAATCAGCCCCAGCATTTT. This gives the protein CASSLAGVNQPQHF.

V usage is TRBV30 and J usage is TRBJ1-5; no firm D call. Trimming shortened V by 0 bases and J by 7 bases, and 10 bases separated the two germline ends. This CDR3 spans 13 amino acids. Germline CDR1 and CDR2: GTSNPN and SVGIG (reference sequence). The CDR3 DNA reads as TGTGCCTGGAGTGTAAGTCAAGCACAGCCCCAGCATTTT. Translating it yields CAWSVSQAQPQHF.

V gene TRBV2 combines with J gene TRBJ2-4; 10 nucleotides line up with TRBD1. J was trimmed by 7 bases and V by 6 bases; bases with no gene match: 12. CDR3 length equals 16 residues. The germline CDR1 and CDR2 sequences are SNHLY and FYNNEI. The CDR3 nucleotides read TGTGCCAGCAGCGCCCGGGACAGGGGATCGTGGAACATTCAGTACTTC. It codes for CASSARDRGSWNIQYF. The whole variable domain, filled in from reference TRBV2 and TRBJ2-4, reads EPEVTQTPSHQVTQMGQEVILRCVPISNHLYFYWYRQILGQKVEFLVSFYNNEISEKSEIFDDQFSVERPDGSNFTLKIRSTKLEDSAMYFCASSARDRGSWNIQYFGAGTRLSVL.